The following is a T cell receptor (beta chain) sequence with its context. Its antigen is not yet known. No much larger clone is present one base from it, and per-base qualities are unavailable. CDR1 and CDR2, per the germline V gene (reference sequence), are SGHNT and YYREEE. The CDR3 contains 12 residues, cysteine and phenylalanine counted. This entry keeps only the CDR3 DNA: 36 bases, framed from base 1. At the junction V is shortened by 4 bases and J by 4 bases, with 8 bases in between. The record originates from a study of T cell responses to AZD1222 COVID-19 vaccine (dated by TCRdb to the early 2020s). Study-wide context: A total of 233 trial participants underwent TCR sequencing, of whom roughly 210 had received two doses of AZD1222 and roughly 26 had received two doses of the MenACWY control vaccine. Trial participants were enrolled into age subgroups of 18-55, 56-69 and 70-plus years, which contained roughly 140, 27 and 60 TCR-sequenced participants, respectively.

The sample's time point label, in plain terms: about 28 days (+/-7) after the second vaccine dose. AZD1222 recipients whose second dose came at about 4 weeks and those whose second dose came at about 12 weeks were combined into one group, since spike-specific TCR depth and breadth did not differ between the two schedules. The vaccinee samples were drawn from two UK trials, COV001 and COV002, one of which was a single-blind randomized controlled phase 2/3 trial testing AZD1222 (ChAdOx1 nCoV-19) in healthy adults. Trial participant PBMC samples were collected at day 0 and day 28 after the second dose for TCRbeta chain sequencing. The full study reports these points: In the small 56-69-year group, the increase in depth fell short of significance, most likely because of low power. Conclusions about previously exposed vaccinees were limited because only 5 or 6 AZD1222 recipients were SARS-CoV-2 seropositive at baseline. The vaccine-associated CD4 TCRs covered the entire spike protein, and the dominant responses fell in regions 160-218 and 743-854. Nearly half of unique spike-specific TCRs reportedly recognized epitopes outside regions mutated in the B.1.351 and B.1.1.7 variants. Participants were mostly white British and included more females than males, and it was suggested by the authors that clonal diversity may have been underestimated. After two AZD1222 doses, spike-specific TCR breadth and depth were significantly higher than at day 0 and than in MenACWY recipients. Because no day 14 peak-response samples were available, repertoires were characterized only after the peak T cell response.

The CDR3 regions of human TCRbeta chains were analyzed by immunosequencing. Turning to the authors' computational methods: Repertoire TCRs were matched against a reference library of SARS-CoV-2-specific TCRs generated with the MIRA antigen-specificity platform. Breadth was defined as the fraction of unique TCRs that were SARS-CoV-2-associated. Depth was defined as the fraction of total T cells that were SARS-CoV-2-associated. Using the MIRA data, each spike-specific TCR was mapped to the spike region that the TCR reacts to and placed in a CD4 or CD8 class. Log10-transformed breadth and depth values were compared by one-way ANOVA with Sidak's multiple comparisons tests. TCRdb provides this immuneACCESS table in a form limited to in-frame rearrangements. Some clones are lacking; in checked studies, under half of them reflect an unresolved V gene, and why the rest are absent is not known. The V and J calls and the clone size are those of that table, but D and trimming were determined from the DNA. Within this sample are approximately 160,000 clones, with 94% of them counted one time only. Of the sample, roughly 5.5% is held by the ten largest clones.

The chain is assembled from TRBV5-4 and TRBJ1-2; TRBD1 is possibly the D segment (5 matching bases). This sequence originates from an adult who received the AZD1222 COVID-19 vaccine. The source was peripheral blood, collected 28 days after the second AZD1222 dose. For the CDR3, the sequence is CASSPGGYGYTF. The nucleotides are TGTGCCAGCAGCCCCGGGGGCTATGGCTACACCTTC.